This T cell receptor (beta chain) is drawn from a study of blood T cell repertoires in COVID-19. Study information: The cDNA or gDNA used as material had been derived from T cells, B-cell-depleted T cells, or PBMCs.

Germline V gene sequence: CDR1 SGHVS, CDR2 FNYEAQ. Losses at the gene ends were 7 bases for V and 3 bases for J; bases not matched to a gene: 12. The CDR3 contains 16 residues. Measured with immunoSEQ multiplex PCR; TCRdb has only the in-frame clones, and not every one. Among about 190,000 clones listed, around 86% were seen once. V and J are TRBV7-6 and TRBJ2-1, with 7 bases that match TRBD2. The clonotype was recovered from a woman aged 40 to 50 with acute or convalescent COVID-19. The sample taken for sequencing was peripheral blood. CDR3 loop: CASTRAGGGGYNEQFF. CDR3 nucleotide sequence: TGTGCCAGCACCCGCGCCGGAGGCGGGGGCTACAATGAGCAGTTCTTC.